This TCR beta chain is from a study of early T cells in non-severe SARS-CoV-2 infection. Across the study: Sequenced bulk RNA came from whole blood that was unsorted, and chains were unpaired.

The CDR3 runs 17 residues. V was trimmed by 5 bases and J by 8 bases, leaving 22 bases between them. General study points: A preference for anti-spike CD8 responses marked VDJdb matching, which missed private and CD4 specificities.

This clonotype was picked up a small number of times. What it binds is unknown. Tagging with unique molecular identifiers was applied to individual cDNA molecules. TCRdb re-called the 5' RACE reads through MiXCR, storing one row per CDR3 protein. The profile covers 100,000 to 150,000 distinct CDR3 sequences, with 15% appearing a single time and 21% taken by the ten largest. This receptor was identified in an adult who was a healthcare worker with PCR-confirmed SARS-CoV-2 infection or an uninfected control (not recorded which). The sample comprised whole blood. This chain joins TRBV12-3 or TRBV12-4 and TRBJ2-6; D may be TRBD1 (6 bases). The CDR3 sequence is CASSISGAGSGTNVLTF. CDR3 nucleotide sequence: TGTGCCAGCAGTATCTCAGGGGCGGGCTCTGGAACCAACGTCCTGACTTTC.